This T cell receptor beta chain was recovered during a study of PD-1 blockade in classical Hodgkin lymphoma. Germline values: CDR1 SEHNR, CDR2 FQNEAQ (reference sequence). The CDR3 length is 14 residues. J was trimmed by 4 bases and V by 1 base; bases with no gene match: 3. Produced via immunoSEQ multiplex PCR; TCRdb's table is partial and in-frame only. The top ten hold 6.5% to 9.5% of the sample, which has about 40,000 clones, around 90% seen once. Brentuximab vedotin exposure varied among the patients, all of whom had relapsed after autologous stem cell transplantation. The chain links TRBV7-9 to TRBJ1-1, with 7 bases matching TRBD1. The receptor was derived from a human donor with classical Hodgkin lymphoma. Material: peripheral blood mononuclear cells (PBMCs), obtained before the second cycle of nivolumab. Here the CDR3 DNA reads TGTGCCAGCAGCTTAGAGGGACAGACCACTGAAGCTTTCTTT. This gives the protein CASSLEGQTTEAFF.